This T cell receptor (beta chain) was obtained from a study of T-cell memory formation after mild COVID-19. Study-level points and caveats: Day 15 to 85 contracting clones showed balanced CD4/CD8; day 15 to 37 expanders favored CD4+.

The table lists this clonotype with a few counts. Its antigen is unknown. TCRdb redid the calling of the 5' RACE reads with MiXCR, one entry per CDR3 protein. The table shows a few hundred thousand distinct CDR3 sequences, with over 9.5% occurring only once. The CDR3 covers 14 residues. Germline CDR1 reads SGHRS; CDR2 reads YFSETQ. Trimming cost V 0 bases and J 0 bases, with 6 bases left between them. This TCR derives from a man younger than 35 who had mild COVID-19 (a few samples of this study predate the infection). Cell type and time point are not known. Input material: PBMCs or a T cell subset sorted from them (not recorded which). The V and J genes are TRBV5-1 and TRBJ1-2; no definite D call. DNA of the CDR3: TGCGCCAGCAGCTTGGAGAGCCCTAACTATGGCTACACCTTC. Amino acids: CASSLESPNYGYTF.